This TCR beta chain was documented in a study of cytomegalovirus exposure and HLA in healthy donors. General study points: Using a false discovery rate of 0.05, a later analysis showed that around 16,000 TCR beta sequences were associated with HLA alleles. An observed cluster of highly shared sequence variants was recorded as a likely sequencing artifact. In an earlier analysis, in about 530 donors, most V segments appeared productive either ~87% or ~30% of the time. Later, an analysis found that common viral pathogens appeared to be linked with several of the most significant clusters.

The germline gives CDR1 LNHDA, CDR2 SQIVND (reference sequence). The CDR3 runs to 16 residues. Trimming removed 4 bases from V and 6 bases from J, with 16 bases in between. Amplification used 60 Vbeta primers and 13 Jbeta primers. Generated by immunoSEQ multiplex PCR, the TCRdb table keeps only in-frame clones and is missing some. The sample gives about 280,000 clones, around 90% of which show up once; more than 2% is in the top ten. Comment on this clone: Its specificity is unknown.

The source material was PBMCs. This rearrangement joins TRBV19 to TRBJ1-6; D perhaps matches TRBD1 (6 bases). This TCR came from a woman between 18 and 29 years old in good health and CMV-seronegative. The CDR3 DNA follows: TGTGCCAGTAGTACTACCTCCGGACAGTTTAATTCACCCCTCCACTTT. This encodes CASSTTSGQFNSPLHF.